This T cell receptor beta chain emerged from a study of shared clonotypes between healthy human individuals. Trimming took 5 bases from V and 2 from J; bases not matched to a gene: 4. CDR1 and CDR2 from the germline V gene are SEHNR and FQNEAQ (reference sequence). This CDR3 spans 15 amino acids. Data came from immunoSEQ multiplex PCR; TCRdb stores just in-frame clones and leaves some out. The profile shows approximately 1.5 million clones, around 98.5% of them singletons. This clonotype was sampled from a man aged 25 to 40 in good health. Material for sequencing was naive CD4+ T cells sorted from blood. The subset was: CD45RA+ positively selected. This chain links TRBV7-9 with TRBJ2-5; 11 bases agree with TRBD2. CDR3 coding DNA: TGTGCCAGCAGCCCGGGACTAGCGGAGCAAGAGACCCAGTACTTC. Its protein product is CASSPGLAEQETQYF. Looking up the rest from reference TRBV7-9 and TRBJ2-5 gives the full variable domain: DTGVSQNPRHKITKRGQNVTFRCDPISEHNRLYWYRQTLGQGPEFLTYFQNEAQLEKSRLLSDRFSAERPKGSFSTLEIQRTEQGDSAMYLCASSPGLAEQETQYFGPGTRLLVL.